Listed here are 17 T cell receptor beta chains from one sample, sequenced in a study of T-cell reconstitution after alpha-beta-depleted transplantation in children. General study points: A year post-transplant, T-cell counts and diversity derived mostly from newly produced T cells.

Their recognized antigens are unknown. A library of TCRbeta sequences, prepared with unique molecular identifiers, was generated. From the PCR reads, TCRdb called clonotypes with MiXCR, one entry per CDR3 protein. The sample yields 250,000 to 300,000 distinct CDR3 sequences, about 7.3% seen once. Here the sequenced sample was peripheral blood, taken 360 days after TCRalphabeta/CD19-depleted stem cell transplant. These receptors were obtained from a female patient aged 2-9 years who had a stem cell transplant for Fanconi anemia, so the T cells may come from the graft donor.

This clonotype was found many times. The CDR3 DNA sequence: TGCGCCAGCAGCTTGGACAGGATGGACCAGCCCCAGCATTTT. This codes for CASSLDRMDQPQHF. The chain combines TRBV5-1 with TRBJ1-5; maybe TRBD1 (5 bases). V was pared by 0 bases and J by 7 bases, with 11 bases between. The CDR3 length is 14 residues. CDR1 and CDR2 from the germline V gene are SGHRS and YFSETQ. The variable domain in full, with the rest retrieved from reference TRBV5-1 and TRBJ1-5, is KAGVTQTPRYLIKTRGQQVTLSCSPISGHRSVSWYQQTPGQGLQFLFEYFSETQRNKGNFPGRFSGRQFSNSRSEMNVSTLELGDSALYLCASSLDRMDQPQHFGDGTRLSIL.

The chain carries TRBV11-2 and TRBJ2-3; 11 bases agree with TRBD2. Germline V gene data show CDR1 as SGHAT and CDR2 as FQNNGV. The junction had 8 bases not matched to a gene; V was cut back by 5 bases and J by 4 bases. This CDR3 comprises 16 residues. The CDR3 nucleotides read TGTGCCAGCAGCCTCAGACTAGCGGGAAAGGCAGATACGCAGTATTTT. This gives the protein CASSLRLAGKADTQYF.

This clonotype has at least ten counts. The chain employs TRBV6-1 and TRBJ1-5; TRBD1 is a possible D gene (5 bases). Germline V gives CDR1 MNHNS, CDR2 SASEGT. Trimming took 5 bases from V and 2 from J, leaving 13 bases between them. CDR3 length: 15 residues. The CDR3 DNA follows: TGTGCCAGCAGTCCGCAGGGAAATGGCAATCAGCCCCAGCATTTT. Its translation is CASSPQGNGNQPQHF.

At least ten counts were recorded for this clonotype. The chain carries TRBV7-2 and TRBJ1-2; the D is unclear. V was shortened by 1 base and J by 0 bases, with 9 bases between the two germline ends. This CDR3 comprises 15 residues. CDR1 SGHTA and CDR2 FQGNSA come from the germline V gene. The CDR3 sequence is CASSLVADTNYGYTF. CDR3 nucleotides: TGTGCCAGCAGCTTAGTGGCAGACACTAACTATGGCTACACCTTC.

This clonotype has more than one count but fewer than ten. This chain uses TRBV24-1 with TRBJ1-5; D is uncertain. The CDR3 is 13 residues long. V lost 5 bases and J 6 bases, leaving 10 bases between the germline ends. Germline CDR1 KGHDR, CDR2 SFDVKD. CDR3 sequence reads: CATSALVAQPQHF. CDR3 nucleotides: TGTGCCACCAGTGCGCTAGTGGCTCAGCCCCAGCATTTT.

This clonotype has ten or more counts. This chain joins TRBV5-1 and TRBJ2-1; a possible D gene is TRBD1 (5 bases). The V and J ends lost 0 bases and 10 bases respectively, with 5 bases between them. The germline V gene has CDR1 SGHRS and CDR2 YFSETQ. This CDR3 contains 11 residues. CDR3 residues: CASSLGQEQFF. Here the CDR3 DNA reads TGCGCCAGCAGCTTGGGACAGGAGCAGTTCTTC.

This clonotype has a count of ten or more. This CDR3 reads CASSVDYFNEQFF. DNA of the CDR3: TGTGCCAGCAGCGTAGACTACTTCAATGAGCAGTTCTTC. The chain is built from TRBV9 and TRBJ2-1; D not resolved. Germline V gene sequence: CDR1 SGDLS, CDR2 YYNGEE. Deletions cut 0 bases from V and 6 bases from J, with 7 bases between. The CDR3 has 13 residues.

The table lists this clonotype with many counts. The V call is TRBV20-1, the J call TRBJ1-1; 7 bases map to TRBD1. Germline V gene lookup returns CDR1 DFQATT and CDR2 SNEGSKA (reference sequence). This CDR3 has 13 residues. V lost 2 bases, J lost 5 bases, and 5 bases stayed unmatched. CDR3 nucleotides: TGCAGTGCTAGAAAGGGGGCAGGGACTGAAGCTTTCTTT. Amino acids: CSARKGAGTEAFF.

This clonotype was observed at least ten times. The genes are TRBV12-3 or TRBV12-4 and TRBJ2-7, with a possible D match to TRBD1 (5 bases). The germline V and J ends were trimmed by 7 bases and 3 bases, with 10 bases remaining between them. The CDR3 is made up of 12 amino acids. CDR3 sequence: CASTPTGYEQYF. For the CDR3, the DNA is TGTGCCAGCACCCCCACAGGCTACGAGCAGTACTTC.

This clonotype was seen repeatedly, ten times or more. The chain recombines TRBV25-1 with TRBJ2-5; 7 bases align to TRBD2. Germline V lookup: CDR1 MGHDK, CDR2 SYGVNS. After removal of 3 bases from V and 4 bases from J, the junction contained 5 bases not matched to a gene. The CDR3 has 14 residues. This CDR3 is CASSDHGLVETQYF. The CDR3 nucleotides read TGTGCCAGCAGTGATCATGGACTAGTAGAGACCCAGTACTTC. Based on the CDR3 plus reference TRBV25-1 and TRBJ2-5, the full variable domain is EADIYQTPRYLVIGTGKKITLECSQTMGHDKMYWYQQDPGMELHLIHYSYGVNSTEKGDLSSESTVSRIRTEHFPLTLESARPSHTSQYLCASSDHGLVETQYFGPGTRLLVL.

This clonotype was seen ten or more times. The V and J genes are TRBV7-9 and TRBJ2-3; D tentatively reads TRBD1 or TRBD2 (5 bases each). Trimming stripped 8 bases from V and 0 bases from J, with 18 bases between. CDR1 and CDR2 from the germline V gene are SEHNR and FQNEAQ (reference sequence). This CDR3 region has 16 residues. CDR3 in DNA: TGTGCCAGCGCCTTGGGGGATGTATCTAGCACAGATACGCAGTATTTT. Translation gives CASALGDVSSTDTQYF.

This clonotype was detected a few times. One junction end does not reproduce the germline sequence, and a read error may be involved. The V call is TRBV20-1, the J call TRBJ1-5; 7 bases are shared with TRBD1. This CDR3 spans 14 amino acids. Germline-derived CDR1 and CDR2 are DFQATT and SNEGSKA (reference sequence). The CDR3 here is CSSRVAGGYQPQHF. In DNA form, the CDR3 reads TGCAGTTCTAGAGTCGCAGGGGGATATCAGCCCCAGCATTTT.

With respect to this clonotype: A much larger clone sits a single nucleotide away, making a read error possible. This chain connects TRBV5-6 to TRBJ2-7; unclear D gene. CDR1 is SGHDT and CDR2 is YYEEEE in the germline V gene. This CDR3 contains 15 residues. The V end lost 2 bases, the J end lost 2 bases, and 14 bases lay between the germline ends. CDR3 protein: CASSFGSAGPYEQYV. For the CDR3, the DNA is TGTGCCAGCAGCTTCGGGTCGGCAGGCCCCTACGAGCAGTACGTC.

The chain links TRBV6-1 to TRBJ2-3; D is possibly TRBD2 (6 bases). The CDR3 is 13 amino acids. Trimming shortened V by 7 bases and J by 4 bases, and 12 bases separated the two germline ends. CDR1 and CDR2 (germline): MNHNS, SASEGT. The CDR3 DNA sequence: TGTGCCAGCATGCGGGGCAGCGCAGATACGCAGTATTTT. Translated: CASMRGSADTQYF.

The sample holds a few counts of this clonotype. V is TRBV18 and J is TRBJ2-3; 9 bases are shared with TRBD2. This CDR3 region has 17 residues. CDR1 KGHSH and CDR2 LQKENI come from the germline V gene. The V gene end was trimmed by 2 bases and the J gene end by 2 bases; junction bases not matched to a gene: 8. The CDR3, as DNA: TGTGCCAGCTCACCAAACCGACTAGCGGCCTCCACAGATACGCAGTATTTT. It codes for CASSPNRLAASTDTQYF.

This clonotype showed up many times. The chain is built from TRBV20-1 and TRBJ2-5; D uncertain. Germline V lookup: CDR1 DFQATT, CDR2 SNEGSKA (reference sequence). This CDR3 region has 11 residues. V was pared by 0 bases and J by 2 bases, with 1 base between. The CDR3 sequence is CSARDQETQYF. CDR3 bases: TGCAGTGCTAGAGATCAAGAGACCCAGTACTTC.

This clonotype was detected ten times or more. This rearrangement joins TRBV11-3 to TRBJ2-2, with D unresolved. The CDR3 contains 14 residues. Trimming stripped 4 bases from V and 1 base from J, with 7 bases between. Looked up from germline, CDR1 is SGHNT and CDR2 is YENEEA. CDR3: CASSSWENTGELFF. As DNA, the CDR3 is TGTGCCAGCAGCTCGTGGGAGAACACCGGGGAGCTGTTTTTT.